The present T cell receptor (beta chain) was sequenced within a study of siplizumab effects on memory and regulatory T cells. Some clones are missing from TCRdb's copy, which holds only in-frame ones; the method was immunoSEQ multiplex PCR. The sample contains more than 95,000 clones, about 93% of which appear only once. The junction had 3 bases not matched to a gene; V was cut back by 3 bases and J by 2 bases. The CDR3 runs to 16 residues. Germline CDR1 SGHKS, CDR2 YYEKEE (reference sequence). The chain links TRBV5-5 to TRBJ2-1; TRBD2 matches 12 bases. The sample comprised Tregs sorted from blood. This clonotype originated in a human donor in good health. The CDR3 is CASSSRTSGAYNEQFF. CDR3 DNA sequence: TGTGCCAGCAGCTCCAGGACTAGCGGGGCCTACAATGAGCAGTTCTTC. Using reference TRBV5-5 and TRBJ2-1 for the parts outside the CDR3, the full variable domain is DAGVTQSPTHLIKTRGQQVTLRCSPISGHKSVSWYQQVLGQGPQFIFQYYEKEERGRGNFPDRFSARQFPNYSSELNVNALLLGDSALYLCASSSRTSGAYNEQFFGPGTRLTVL.